The next 32 T cell receptor beta chains were all read from a single sample in a study of T cell changes during pregnancy in multiple sclerosis. Libraries were prepared by immunoSEQ multiplex PCR; TCRdb keeps only in-frame clonotypes and omits some of them. The repertoire holds about 72,000 clones, around 91% seen once, with 0.55% to 0.85% in the top ten. Sequenced material: peripheral blood, taken in the third trimester of pregnancy. The receptors were sampled from a female donor in good health, enrolled as a control in a pregnancy study.

CDR3 loop: CASSSSDRTYEQYF. The DNA of the CDR3 is TGTGCCAGCAGTTCCTCCGACAGGACCTACGAGCAGTACTTC. The gene calls are TRBV28 and TRBJ2-7; D may be TRBD1 (6 bases). V gave up 4 bases and J gave up 2 bases, with 12 bases separating them. The V gene's germline CDR1 is MDHEN and CDR2 SYDVKM. The length of the CDR3 is 14 residues.

CDR3 coding DNA: TGTGCCAGCAGAGGGACGGGGGGGGTCTATGGCTACACCTTC. Residues: CASRGTGGVYGYTF. This chain links TRBV6-1 with TRBJ1-2, with D possibly TRBD1 on 5 matching bases. The CDR3 length is 14 residues. Trimming removed 6 bases at V and 4 bases at J, with 15 bases between. Germline V gene lookup returns CDR1 MNHNS and CDR2 SASEGT.

This clone was seen only a few times. The chain links TRBV5-1 to TRBJ1-2; D remains unclear. CDR3 length equals 14 residues. V was shortened by 4 bases and J by 2 bases, with 12 bases between the two germline ends. Germline V CDR1 and CDR2: SGHRS, YFSETQ. CDR3 in amino acids: CASSPSGENYGYTF. DNA of the CDR3: TGCGCCAGCAGCCCGTCGGGAGAAAACTATGGCTACACCTTC.

In its sample, this clone was seen once. The chain joins TRBV28 to TRBJ2-2; tentatively, D is TRBD1 (6 bases). Per the germline V gene, CDR1 is MDHEN and CDR2 is SYDVKM. This CDR3 is 17 amino acids long. Trimming took 4 bases from V and 1 from J, leaving 16 bases between them. The CDR3 coding sequence is TGTGCCAGCAGTTCCCGCCCCGGGACAATGAACACCGGGGAGCTGTTTTTT. Its translation: CASSSRPGTMNTGELFF.

The chain carries TRBV5-4 and TRBJ2-7; weak D call: TRBD2 (5 bases). With 5 bases removed from V and 4 bases from J, the gap between germline ends came to 16 bases. The CDR3 is 14 residues long. The V gene's germline CDR1 is SGHNT and CDR2 YYREEE (reference sequence). As DNA, the CDR3 is TGTGCCAGCAGGTCTGCTGGGAGCGAATACGAGCAGTACTTC. This gives the protein CASRSAGSEYEQYF. The full variable domain, in which reference TRBV5-4 and TRBJ2-7 provide the parts outside the CDR3, is ETGVTQSPTHLIKTRGQQVTLRCSSQSGHNTVSWYQQALGQGPQFIFQYYREEENGRGNFPPRFSGLQFPNYSSELNVNALELDDSALYLCASRSAGSEYEQYFGPGTRLTVT.

V and J are TRBV4-3 and TRBJ2-7; 9 nucleotides agree with TRBD1. Trimming took 0 bases from V and 3 from J; bases not matched to a gene: 6. From germline, CDR1 is LGHNA and CDR2 YSLEER. The CDR3 sequence is 16 residues long. The CDR3 loop is CASSQDLNRGLYEQYF. DNA of the CDR3: TGCGCCAGCAGCCAAGATCTAAACAGGGGGCTCTACGAGCAGTACTTC.

V gene TRBV19 combines with J gene TRBJ1-2; 11 nucleotides agree with TRBD1. This CDR3 contains 15 residues. The V gene's germline CDR1 is LNHDA and CDR2 SQIVND (reference sequence). Trimming removed 7 bases from V and 4 bases from J; junction bases left unmatched: 8. The CDR3 sequence is CASMRGDRGVYGYTF. DNA for the CDR3: TGTGCCAGTATGAGAGGGGACAGGGGGGTCTATGGCTACACCTTC.

V is TRBV4-1 and J is TRBJ2-7, with D maybe TRBD2 (6 bases). Germline CDR1 and CDR2: MGHRA and YSYEKL. The CDR3 sequence is 15 residues long. V lost 4 bases and J lost 5, with 18 bases in between. The DNA of the CDR3 is TGCGCCAGCAGCCCTGGTGCTTCGGGGGTCAACGAGCAGTACTTC. Protein: CASSPGASGVNEQYF.

Only one count was recorded for this clone. The J gene is TRBJ2-7, the V gene TRBV7-8; D possibly corresponds to TRBD1 (6 bases). Trimming shortened V by 1 base and J by 0 bases, and 10 bases separated the two germline ends. Germline V gives CDR1 SGHVS, CDR2 FQNEAQ. This CDR3 has 15 amino acids. CDR3 DNA sequence: TGTGCCAGCAGCTTAGTCCGGGACAACTCCTACGAGCAGTACTTC. Translated, it gives CASSLVRDNSYEQYF.

The rearrangement links TRBV6-6 to TRBJ2-2, with D maybe TRBD2 (6 bases). The CDR3 length is 15 residues. Trimming took off 4 bases at V and 6 bases at J, with 15 bases between the two ends. The germline V gene has CDR1 MNHNY and CDR2 SVGAGI (reference sequence). CDR3 sequence: CASSSSGGSSGELFF. The CDR3 region has the DNA TGTGCCAGCAGTTCCTCTGGGGGGTCCTCCGGGGAGCTGTTTTTT.

V and J are TRBV11-1 and TRBJ2-7; 7 nucleotides line up with TRBD1. The CDR3 consists of 18 residues. In germline, CDR1 is SGHAT, CDR2 FQDESV (reference sequence). With 5 bases clipped from V and 1 base from J, the junction kept 17 bases outside the gene matches. The CDR3 loop reads CASSDRGGRGPPSYEQYF. The CDR3 DNA follows: TGTGCCAGCAGCGACAGAGGGGGCAGGGGACCCCCGTCCTACGAGCAGTACTTC.

The chain carries TRBV7-2 and TRBJ1-2, with 11 nucleotides matching TRBD1. Trimming cost V 5 bases and J 8 bases; bases outside gene matches: 13. Germline V gene data show CDR1 as SGHTA and CDR2 as FQGNSA. This CDR3 has 16 residues. The CDR3 loop reads CASSHRLGQGASGYTF. Written as DNA, the CDR3 is TGTGCCAGCAGCCACCGACTCGGACAGGGGGCTTCCGGCTACACCTTC.

The rearrangement links TRBV27 to TRBJ2-1, with 8 bases that match TRBD2. The V gene's germline CDR1 is MNHEY and CDR2 SMNVEV (reference sequence). The CDR3 is made up of 16 amino acids. V gave up 0 bases and J gave up 7 bases; unmatched junction bases: 8. The CDR3 reads CASSLSRAGVGNEQFF. The CDR3 DNA reads as TGTGCCAGCAGTTTATCCAGAGCGGGAGTAGGGAATGAGCAGTTCTTC.

Here the CDR3 reads CASSLDRVRGLTNTEAFF. The CDR3 nucleotides are TGTGCCAGCAGCTTAGATCGCGTCAGGGGGTTGACGAACACTGAAGCTTTCTTT. The chain has TRBV7-2 and TRBJ1-1; 7 nucleotides match TRBD1. This CDR3 region has 18 residues. The germline V gene encodes CDR1 SGHTA and CDR2 FQGNSA. The V gene end was trimmed by 1 base and the J gene end by 1 base; junction bases not matched to a gene: 12.

The rearrangement joins TRBV5-4 to TRBJ2-7; D is unresolved. This CDR3 has 15 residues. The V and J ends lost 1 base and 2 bases respectively, with 13 bases between them. Germline V gives CDR1 SGHNT, CDR2 YYREEE (reference sequence). CDR3 bases: TGTGCCAGCAGCTTGATGGGCAGTCCGCCCTACGAGCAGTACTTC. Translated: CASSLMGSPPYEQYF. The full variable domain, with the rest looked up from reference TRBV5-4 and TRBJ2-7, is ETGVTQSPTHLIKTRGQQVTLRCSSQSGHNTVSWYQQALGQGPQFIFQYYREEENGRGNFPPRFSGLQFPNYSSELNVNALELDDSALYLCASSLMGSPPYEQYFGPGTRLTVT.

J is TRBJ2-5 and V is TRBV7-2; unclear D gene. There are 12 residues in the CDR3. Germline V gene sequence: CDR1 SGHTA, CDR2 FQGNSA. V was shortened by 6 bases and J by 5 bases, with 10 bases between the two germline ends. CDR3 sequence (DNA): TGTGCCAGCAGGTATCTCGAGGAGACCCAGTACTTC. It is translated as CASRYLEETQYF.

This clone was seen more than once but under ten times. The chain combines TRBV30 with TRBJ1-4; the match to TRBD1 covers 7 bases. Per the germline V gene, CDR1 is GTSNPN and CDR2 is SVGIG (reference sequence). The ends lost 7 bases at V and 5 bases at J; junction bases unmatched: 4. This CDR3 is 12 amino acids long. In DNA form, the CDR3 reads TGTGCCTCCCGCAGGGGGAATGAAAAACTGTTTTTT. Amino acid sequence: CASRRGNEKLFF.

The rearrangement links TRBV4-2 to TRBJ2-1; 8 nucleotides align to TRBD2. Germline CDR1 reads LGHNA; CDR2 reads YNFKEQ. The V gene end was trimmed by 1 base and the J gene end by 0 bases; junction bases not matched to a gene: 8. The CDR3 is 18 residues long. CDR3 DNA: TGTGCCAGCAGCCAAGGGGCGGGGGGCCCGAGCTCCTACAATGAGCAGTTCTTC. It specifies CASSQGAGGPSSYNEQFF.

This sequence joins TRBV6-5 and TRBJ2-7, with D possibly TRBD1 on 6 matching bases. The CDR3 is made up of 14 amino acids. Looked up from germline, CDR1 is MNHEY and CDR2 is SVGAGI. V was cut by 3 bases and J by 3 bases, with 12 bases left in between. The CDR3 region is CASSYSDRNYEQYF. In nucleotides, the CDR3 is TGTGCCAGCAGTTATTCCGACAGGAACTACGAGCAGTACTTC.

V and J are TRBV2 and TRBJ1-2; D is possibly TRBD1 (6 bases). Per the germline V gene, CDR1 is SNHLY and CDR2 is FYNNEI. Between the trimmed V and J ends, which lost 7 bases and 4 bases, there was a span of 16 bases. There are 14 residues in the CDR3. CDR3 nucleotide sequence: TGTGCCAGCATTAAGGGGGGGGCGATCTATGGCTACACCTTC. Translated: CASIKGGAIYGYTF.

The chain employs TRBV7-2 and TRBJ2-2, with TRBD1 matching over 9 bases. V trimming: 0 bases; J trimming: 9 bases; junction bases outside the gene matches: 8. The CDR3 is 16 residues long. Germline CDR1 SGHTA, CDR2 FQGNSA. The CDR3 sequence is CASSLAVQGAARELFF. The CDR3, as DNA: TGTGCCAGCAGCTTAGCTGTACAGGGGGCGGCCCGGGAGCTGTTTTTT.

This chain joins TRBV19 and TRBJ1-5; 11 bases fit TRBD1. Per germline, CDR1 LNHDA and CDR2 SQIVND (reference sequence). With V trimmed by 7 bases and J by 2 bases, 4 bases remained unmatched. The CDR3 loop spans 15 amino acids. CDR3 residues: CASKDRGLGNQPQHF. Written as DNA, the CDR3 is TGTGCCAGTAAGGACAGGGGGCTTGGCAATCAGCCCCAGCATTTT.

This chain joins TRBV6-1 and TRBJ2-1; 7 bases match TRBD1. Trimming removed 4 bases from V and 7 bases from J; junction bases left unmatched: 10. This CDR3 is 15 amino acids long. Germline CDR1 reads MNHNS; CDR2 reads SASEGT. The CDR3 coding sequence is TGTGCCAGCAGTGTAGGAGAGGGGGCAGGGAATGAGCAGTTCTTC. Residues: CASSVGEGAGNEQFF.

The chain recombines TRBV18 with TRBJ1-2, with a possible D match to TRBD1 (6 bases). V lost 2 bases, J lost 2 bases, and 12 bases lay in between. CDR1 KGHSH and CDR2 LQKENI come from the germline V gene. CDR3 length equals 15 residues. Here the CDR3 reads CASSPSGATNYGYTF. The DNA for the CDR3 is TGTGCCAGCTCACCATCAGGGGCTACAAACTATGGCTACACCTTC.

The rearrangement joins TRBV5-1 to TRBJ2-6, with 7 bases aligning to TRBD1. V lost 0 bases and J lost 2; bases outside the gene matches: 2. Germline loops: CDR1 SGHRS, CDR2 YFSETQ. CDR3 length: 16 amino acids. CDR3 nucleotide sequence: TGCGCCAGCAGCTTGGTTACAGGGGCTGGGGCCAACGTCCTGACTTTC. As protein: CASSLVTGAGANVLTF.

This sequence joins TRBV29-1 and TRBJ1-2; 7 positions agree with TRBD1. Unmatched junction bases numbered 5, after V lost 0 bases and J lost 4 bases. The germline V gene encodes CDR1 SQVTM and CDR2 ANQGSEA. The CDR3 is made up of 14 amino acids. The CDR3, as DNA: TGCAGCGTTGAAGAACGCTCAGGGGGCTATGGCTACACCTTC. It specifies CSVEERSGGYGYTF.

This chain uses TRBV11-2 with TRBJ2-5; the D gene is possibly TRBD2 (5 bases). V was trimmed by 8 bases and J by 3 bases, leaving 22 bases between them. CDR1 is SGHAT and CDR2 is FQNNGV in the germline V gene. The CDR3 runs 16 residues. The CDR3 sequence is CASRLGQLSAKETQYF. In nucleotides, the CDR3 is TGTGCCAGCCGCCTCGGCCAACTTAGCGCCAAAGAGACCCAGTACTTC.

Here the CDR3 reads CSVEKTGNPEAFF. As DNA, the CDR3 is TGCAGCGTCGAAAAGACAGGAAACCCTGAAGCTTTCTTT. The V call is TRBV29-1, the J call TRBJ1-1, with D possibly matching TRBD1 (6 bases). V was pared by 6 bases and J by 6 bases, with 17 bases between. Germline V CDR1 and CDR2: SQVTM, ANQGSEA. This CDR3 comprises 13 residues.

This chain links TRBV15 with TRBJ1-2; TRBD1 aligns across 9 bases. V shed 1 base, J shed 4 bases, and the junction held 7 bases outside the gene matches. This CDR3 is built from 16 residues. Germline V lookup: CDR1 LNHNV, CDR2 YYDKDF (reference sequence). CDR3 DNA: TGTGCCACCAGCAGAGGGGGACAGGGAATCGCCTATGGCTACACCTTC. This translates into CATSRGGQGIAYGYTF.

This chain uses TRBV25-1 with TRBJ1-2; D gene unclear. The CDR3 length is 14 residues. Germline CDR1 reads MGHDK; CDR2 reads SYGVNS. Trimming took off 1 base at V and 7 bases at J, with 13 bases between the two ends. As DNA, the CDR3 is TGTGCCAGCAGTGAATTTTCGGGGTTTGGTGGCTACACCTTC. It specifies CASSEFSGFGGYTF.

This chain uses TRBV6-6 with TRBJ1-1, with TRBD1 as a possible D gene (5 bases). Germline V gene data show CDR1 as MNHNY and CDR2 as SVGAGI (reference sequence). The CDR3 is 14 amino acids. V was pared by 8 bases and J by 0 bases, with 13 bases between. CDR3 sequence: CASQPQGLNTEAFF. The CDR3 nucleotides read TGTGCCAGCCAACCGCAGGGCTTGAACACTGAAGCTTTCTTT.

This chain links TRBV9 with TRBJ1-1, with D maybe TRBD1 (6 bases). Germline CDR1 is SGDLS and CDR2 is YYNGEE. V dropped 1 base and J dropped 1 base, with 11 bases sitting between them. The CDR3 totals 15 residues. The CDR3 region is CASSVLTGQNTEAFF. In nucleotides, the CDR3 is TGTGCCAGCAGCGTACTCACAGGGCAGAACACTGAAGCTTTCTTT. The variable domain in full, with the rest retrieved from reference TRBV9 and TRBJ1-1, is DSGVTQTPKHLITATGQRVTLRCSPRSGDLSVYWYQQSLDQGLQFLIQYYNGEERAKGNILERFSAQQFPDLHSELNLSSLELGDSALYFCASSVLTGQNTEAFFGQGTRLTVV.